Listed below are T cell receptor beta chains from one sample, sequenced in a study of tumor-infiltrating lymphocytes in primary liver carcinoma. TCRdb redid the calling of the multiplex PCR reads with MiXCR, one entry per CDR3 protein. The sample shows hundreds of thousands of distinct CDR3 sequences, approximately 54% of them seen only once. The sequenced sample was peripheral blood. These receptors were collected from a woman aged 30 to 39 with primary liver carcinoma and hepatitis B virus infection. Both conserved end residues are part of each CDR3. The D gene is left open where the match is weak. Some rows have no size entry. The others give once, few or many, or a class for an expanded clone.

TRBD1	.	TRBV5-6	TRBJ2-7	TGTGCCAACAGCTGGACAGGGACTGTCGGGGAGCAGTACTTC	CANSWTGTVGEQYF
TRBD1	.	TRBV11-3	TRBJ1-1	TGTGCCAGCAGCCCAAGGACAGGGGTTAACACTGAAGTTTGCTTT	CASSPRTGVNTEVCF
TRBD1	few	TRBV28	TRBJ2-7	TGTGCCAGCAGCGCCTGGTTGGGACAGGGTTCAATCGGGCTCTACGAGCAGTACTTC	CASSAWLGQGSIGLYEQYF
.	.	TRBV7-9	TRBJ1-2	TGTGCCAGCAGCTTAGGGCAGGGGAGGACCTTC	CASSLGQGRTF
.	once	TRBV11-2	TRBJ2-1	TGTGCCAGTAGCCATGGGTATGAGCAGTTCTTC	CASSHGYEQFF
.	many	TRBV6-2/TRBV6-3	TRBJ1-5	TGTGCCAGCAGTTACCCCGGGGCACGGCAGCCCCAGCATTTT	CASSYPGARQPQHF
.	.	TRBV6-1	TRBJ1-1	TGTGCCAGCAGTGGAGAGGCCGACGAGTACACTGAAGCTTTCTTT	CASSGEADEYTEAFF
.	few	TRBV7-4	TRBJ2-2	TGTGCCAGCAGCTTTTGGCCGGCCCGGTGGTACACCGGGGAGCTGTTTTTT	CASSFWPARWYTGELFF
.	.	TRBV7-9	TRBJ1-6	TGTGCCAGCAGGGCTGAGGGGGCACCCCTCCACTTT	CASRAEGAPLHF
.	few	TRBV5-6	TRBJ2-7	TGTGCCAGCTCCAGAGGGGGACTACGGCCCAACCAGTACTTC	CASSRGGLRPNQYF
TRBD2	many	TRBV6-6	TRBJ2-2	TGTGCCAGCAGGCAGATAGCGGGAGCTACCGGGGAGCTGTTTTTT	CASRQIAGATGELFF
.	.	TRBV6-5	TRBJ2-1	TGTGCCAGCAGTTCGAACAGGGACTACAATGAGCAGTTCTTC	CASSSNRDYNEQFF
TRBD2	.	TRBV4-3	TRBJ2-3	TGCGCCAGCAGCCACAGTTGGGCGGGAGCCTCCGCAGATACGCAATATTTT	CASSHSWAGASADTQYF
TRBD2	.	TRBV11-3	TRBJ2-2	TGTACCAGCAGTCATGCGGGAGTAGTCACTGGGGAGCTGTTTTTT	CTSSHAGVVTGELFF
TRBD1	.	TRBV4-1	TRBJ2-2	TGCGCCAGCAGCCGTGGGCCGGGGACAGGGGGCGGCACCGGGGAGCTATTTTTT	CASSRGPGTGGGTGELFF
.	.	TRBV7-9	TRBJ2-5	TGTGCCAGCAGCACCTGGGGGACTTCGGAGACCCAGTACTTC	CASSTWGTSETQYF
.	many	TRBV11-1	TRBJ2-3	TGTGCCAGCAGCTATCAGGGTTACTCCACAGATACGCAGTATTTT	CASSYQGYSTDTQYF
.	.	TRBV6-6	TRBJ2-2	TGTGCCAGCAGTTCCCGACAGACTTCGAACACCGGGGAGCTGTTTTTT	CASSSRQTSNTGELFF
TRBD2	many	TRBV14	TRBJ2-1	TGTGCCAGCAGCGCGTCCTCTAGCGGGCGTGAGCAGTTCTTC	CASSASSSGREQFF
TRBD1	.	TRBV6-2/TRBV6-3	TRBJ1-1	TGTGCCAGCAGTTCTTCCGGGACAGGGGCCACTGAAGCTTTCTTT	CASSSSGTGATEAFF
.	.	TRBV7-9	TRBJ2-7	TGTGCCAGCAGCTTAGTAGAAGGTAGGCTCTCCTACGAGCAGTACTTC	CASSLVEGRLSYEQYF
.	.	TRBV11-1	TRBJ2-6	TGTGCCAACAGCCGCTCTGAGTTCGGGGCCAACGTCCTGACTTTC	CANSRSEFGANVLTF
.	many	TRBV12-3/TRBV12-4	TRBJ2-2	TGTGCCAGCTTATTGAACACCGGGGAGCTGTTTTTT	CASLLNTGELFF
TRBD2	few	TRBV7-9	TRBJ2-3	TGTGCCAGCAGCTGGCCCCTAGGCGGGAGTAGCACAGATACGCAGTATTTT	CASSWPLGGSSTDTQYF
.	many	TRBV11-2	TRBJ2-5	TGTGCCAGCAGCACACTCAAGGGGCCCCAAGAGACCCAGTACTTC	CASSTLKGPQETQYF
.	.	TRBV29-1	TRBJ2-3	TGCAGCGTTGGTGGGCGGGCCACAGATACGCAGTATTTT	CSVGGRATDTQYF
.	.	TRBV13	TRBJ2-1	TGTGCCAGCAGCCCCCGTGGGAATCCATACAATAAGCAGTTCTTC	CASSPRGNPYNKQFF
.	.	TRBV12-3/TRBV12-4	TRBJ2-2	TGTGTCAGCAGTCCAAGATTCGCCGGGGACGGGGAGCTGTTTTTT	CVSSPRFAGDGELFF
TRBD2	few	TRBV29-1	TRBJ2-1	TGCAGCGTTTTCTTTAGCGGGAGTCTGCACAATGAGCAGTTCTTC	CSVFFSGSLHNEQFF
.	.	TRBV5-5	TRBJ2-2	TGTACCAGCAGCCCCTTAGGGACCGGGGAGCTGTTTTTT	CTSSPLGTGELFF
TRBD1	few	TRBV12-3/TRBV12-4	TRBJ2-5	TGTGCCAGCGGCCTACAGGGGGCTGGGACCCAGTACTTC	CASGLQGAGTQYF
.	.	TRBV6-1	TRBJ2-2	TGTGCCAGCAGTGTTTGGGACGGCCCAAACACCGGGGAGCTGTTTTTT	CASSVWDGPNTGELFF
TRBD2	.	TRBV5-1	TRBJ2-2	TGCGCCAGCAGTAGGCTAGCGGAAAACACCGGGGAGCTGTTTTTT	CASSRLAENTGELFF
.	few	TRBV6-6	TRBJ2-3	TGTGCCAGCAGACAGGGGAGGACGCAGTATTTT	CASRQGRTQYF
TRBD1	.	TRBV24-1	TRBJ2-7	TGTGCCACCAGTGCCGCCCGAGGGGGCCAGAACGAGCAGTACTTC	CATSAARGGQNEQYF
.	.	TRBV6-5	TRBJ2-6	TGTGCCAGCAGTTACTCCGACAGCTACCCTGGGGCCAACGTCCTGACTTTC	CASSYSDSYPGANVLTF
.	.	TRBV6-1	TRBJ2-1	TGTGCCAGCAGTGAAGGGGGCGAGACGAATGTGCGGTTCTTC	CASSEGGETNVRFF
TRBD2	.	TRBV4-2	TRBJ2-1	TGTGCCAGCAGCCAAGCTGTTAGCGGGAGGCTGGACAATGAGCAGTTCTTC	CASSQAVSGRLDNEQFF
.	.	TRBV12-3/TRBV12-4	TRBJ1-5	TGTGCCAGCGGGGCTGGGCTGGATAGCAATCAGCCCCAGCATTTT	CASGAGLDSNQPQHF
.	.	TRBV5-1	TRBJ2-6	TGCGCCAGCAGCTACTATCAGGGGCCCGGGGCCAACGTCCAGACTTTC	CASSYYQGPGANVQTF
.	.	TRBV4-2	TRBJ2-3	TGTGCAAGCGCGAGCAGACTCCCCAGCATAGATATACAGTATTTT	CASASRLPSIDIQYF
.	many	TRBV6-6	TRBJ2-7	TGTGCCAGCAGTATAACGGAACCTTACGAGCAGTACTTC	CASSITEPYEQYF
TRBD1	.	TRBV11-2	TRBJ2-3	TGTGCTAGCACCCTCCAGGGGGATGACACAGATATGCAGTATTTT	CASTLQGDDTDMQYF
.	.	TRBV28	TRBJ2-7	TGTGCCAGCAGTGCTGACATCGGCGGAGCCTACGAGCAGTACTTC	CASSADIGGAYEQYF
.	once	TRBV29-1	TRBJ2-3	TGCAGCGTTAAACTGTTCGTGGGAGCCCCCCGGGATACCCAGTATTTT	CSVKLFVGAPRDTQYF
.	.	TRBV5-5	TRBJ1-1	TGTGCCAGCAGCGTTGGACCGATGAACACTGAAGCTTTCTTT	CASSVGPMNTEAFF
TRBD2	.	TRBV4-3	TRBJ2-3	TGCGCCAGCAGTCCCCAGGCGGTGGGACTAGCGGGAGTTGACATGCAGTATTTT	CASSPQAVGLAGVDMQYF
TRBD1	.	TRBV28	TRBJ2-7	TGTGCCAGCGAGGAACCGGGACAGGGGACCGAGCAGTACTTC	CASEEPGQGTEQYF
TRBD1	few	TRBV12-3/TRBV12-4	TRBJ1-2	TGTGCCAGCAGTTTCCCTGACAGGGGTGGCTACACCTTC	CASSFPDRGGYTF
.	.	TRBV11-2	TRBJ2-7	TGTGCCAGCAGCTTTTTATTGTACTACGAGCAGCACTTC	CASSFLLYYEQHF
.	.	TRBV5-6	TRBJ1-2	TGTGCCAGCAGCTTGGAAAGGGTTGGCGACTACACCTTC	CASSLERVGDYTF